These T cell receptor beta chains were read from a single sample in a study of blood T cell repertoires in COVID-19. Measured with immunoSEQ multiplex PCR; TCRdb has only the in-frame clones, and not every one. The sample has approximately 62,000 clones, around four fifths seen once. The sequenced sample was peripheral blood. The receptors originated from a woman aged 50 to 65 with active or convalescent COVID-19. Each CDR3 is given with its conserved first and last residue. Each record gives: J gene, D gene, clone size, V gene, CDR3 protein, CDR3 DNA. A D gene is named only where the DNA matches it firmly. The size of a clone is reported for some rows only, either as once, few or many, or as a class for expanded clones.

J: TRBJ2-7; D: TRBD1; size: -; V: TRBV4-1; CDR3: CASSPTGTGSGEQYF; DNA: TGCGCCAGCAGCCCAACCGGGACAGGGAGTGGCGAGCAGTACTTC
J: TRBJ2-1; D: TRBD2; size: -; V: TRBV6-1; CDR3: CASSERGKRAGGSDNEQFF; DNA: TGTGCCAGCAGTGAAAGAGGAAAGAGGGCGGGAGGTTCGGACAATGAGCAGTTCTTC
J: TRBJ2-5; D: TRBD1; size: -; V: TRBV30; CDR3: CAWGTTGDQETQYF; DNA: TGTGCCTGGGGGACGACAGGGGACCAAGAGACCCAGTACTTC
J: TRBJ2-2; D: TRBD1; size: -; V: TRBV9; CDR3: CASSARGLGTGELFF; DNA: TGTGCCAGCAGCGCCAGGGGGCTCGGCACCGGGGAGCTGTTTTTT
J: TRBJ1-5; D: -; size: -; V: TRBV5-1; CDR3: CASSRGEGQPQHF; DNA: TGCGCCAGCAGCCGAGGGGAGGGTCAGCCCCAGCATTTT
J: TRBJ2-5; D: TRBD2; size: -; V: TRBV2; CDR3: CASTLAGSQTQYF; DNA: TGTGCCAGCACACTAGCGGGATCCCAGACCCAGTACTTC
J: TRBJ1-1; D: -; size: -; V: TRBV4-2; CDR3: CASSQDIGRLNTEAFF; DNA: TGTGCCAGCAGCCAAGATATTGGGAGATTGAACACTGAAGCTTTCTTT
J: TRBJ2-1; D: -; size: -; V: TRBV3-1/TRBV3-2; CDR3: CASSQEIGPYNEQFF; DNA: TGTGCCAGCAGCCAAGAGATTGGCCCCTACAATGAGCAGTTCTTC
J: TRBJ2-3; D: -; size: -; V: TRBV7-2; CDR3: CASSFSGSSDTQYF; DNA: TGTGCCAGCAGCTTTAGCGGTAGTTCAGATACGCAGTATTTT
J: TRBJ1-4; D: -; size: -; V: TRBV6-1; CDR3: CASSEAHRASEKLFF; DNA: TGTGCCAGCAGTGAAGCCCACAGGGCGAGTGAAAAACTGTTTTTT
J: TRBJ2-1; D: TRBD2; size: few; V: TRBV27; CDR3: CASSLSSGRDNEQFF; DNA: TGTGCCAGCAGTTTATCTAGCGGGAGGGACAATGAGCAGTTCTTC
J: TRBJ2-5; D: -; size: -; V: TRBV3-1/TRBV3-2; CDR3: CASSHHDRETQYF; DNA: TGTGCCAGCAGCCATCATGATCGGGAGACCCAGTACTTC
J: TRBJ2-5; D: -; size: few; V: TRBV19; CDR3: CASSGRSETQYF; DNA: TGTGCCAGTAGCGGCAGGTCAGAGACCCAGTACTTC
J: TRBJ1-4; D: TRBD1; size: -; V: TRBV5-6; CDR3: CASRFQGDEKLFF; DNA: TGTGCCAGCAGATTCCAGGGGGACGAAAAACTGTTTTTT
J: TRBJ1-2; D: TRBD1; size: once; V: TRBV27; CDR3: CASSADRFGYGYTF; DNA: TGTGCCAGCAGTGCGGACAGGTTTGGATATGGCTACACCTTC
J: TRBJ2-7; D: TRBD1; size: few; V: TRBV4-3; CDR3: CASSHPGGEQYF; DNA: TGCGCCAGCAGCCACCCAGGGGGAGAGCAGTACTTC
J: TRBJ1-1; D: -; size: -; V: TRBV3-1/TRBV3-2; CDR3: CASPIPTGRSTEAFF; DNA: TGTGCCAGCCCTATCCCGACAGGACGGAGCACTGAAGCTTTCTTT
J: TRBJ2-3; D: TRBD1; size: -; V: TRBV19; CDR3: CASSRTGGVDTQYF; DNA: TGTGCCAGTAGTAGAACAGGGGGCGTAGATACGCAGTATTTT
J: TRBJ1-2; D: -; size: -; V: TRBV12-3/TRBV12-4; CDR3: CASSFGPGGYTF; DNA: TGTGCCAGCAGTTTTGGGCCGGGAGGCTACACCTTC
J: TRBJ2-7; D: -; size: -; V: TRBV4-2; CDR3: CASSQDSGSSYEQYF; DNA: TGTGCCAGCAGCCAAGATTCCGGGAGCTCCTACGAGCAGTACTTC
J: TRBJ2-5; D: TRBD1; size: -; V: TRBV6-2/TRBV6-3; CDR3: CASSYTPGQGGPQETQYF; DNA: TGTGCCAGCAGTTACACTCCGGGACAGGGTGGTCCACAGGAGACCCAGTACTTC
J: TRBJ2-1; D: -; size: -; V: TRBV6-2/TRBV6-3; CDR3: CASSSPSGITYNEQFF; DNA: TGTGCCAGCAGTTCGCCCAGCGGCATAACCTACAATGAGCAGTTCTTC
J: TRBJ1-5; D: -; size: -; V: TRBV6-5; CDR3: CASTTREGQPQHF; DNA: TGTGCCAGCACCACCAGGGAAGGACAGCCCCAGCATTTT
J: TRBJ2-1; D: -; size: -; V: TRBV18; CDR3: CASSLLVSSYNEQFF; DNA: TGTGCCAGCTCACTACTCGTGAGCTCCTACAATGAGCAGTTCTTC
J: TRBJ1-1; D: TRBD1; size: -; V: TRBV27; CDR3: CASSLQGMNTEAFF; DNA: TGTGCCAGCAGCTTACAGGGGATGAACACTGAAGCTTTCTTT
J: TRBJ2-6; D: -; size: once; V: TRBV7-8; CDR3: CASSQRGNKADSGANVLTF; DNA: TGTGCCAGCAGCCAGAGGGGGAACAAGGCTGACTCTGGGGCCAACGTCCTGACTTTC
J: TRBJ1-3; D: TRBD1; size: few; V: TRBV4-3; CDR3: CASSPGTGDGNTIYF; DNA: TGCGCCAGCAGCCCCGGGACAGGGGATGGAAACACCATATATTTT
J: TRBJ2-3; D: -; size: once; V: TRBV5-1; CDR3: CASSLPGSDTQYF; DNA: TGCGCCAGCAGCTTACCCGGTTCAGATACGCAGTATTTT
J: TRBJ1-1; D: -; size: -; V: TRBV7-9; CDR3: CASGKGLNTEAFF; DNA: TGTGCCAGCGGAAAGGGGCTGAACACTGAAGCTTTCTTT
J: TRBJ1-5; D: TRBD1; size: -; V: TRBV28; CDR3: CASSSIRGRKQPQHF; DNA: TGTGCCAGCAGTTCAATTAGGGGGCGCAAACAGCCCCAGCATTTT
J: TRBJ2-3; D: TRBD2; size: many; V: TRBV12-5; CDR3: CASGGGLSGTDTQYF; DNA: TGTGCTAGTGGCGGGGGACTATCGGGGACAGATACGCAGTATTTT
J: TRBJ1-5; D: -; size: -; V: TRBV6-5; CDR3: CASSNGGYQPQHF; DNA: TGTGCCAGCAGCAACGGGGGGTACCAGCCCCAGCATTTT
J: TRBJ1-4; D: TRBD1; size: -; V: TRBV25-1; CDR3: CASSRQGAGEKLFF; DNA: TGTGCCAGCAGTCGACAGGGGGCGGGGGAAAAACTGTTTTTT
J: TRBJ2-3; D: TRBD2; size: -; V: TRBV6-5; CDR3: CASSYSAGITDTQYF; DNA: TGTGCCAGCAGTTACTCAGCGGGGATTACAGATACGCAGTATTTT
J: TRBJ1-1; D: -; size: many; V: TRBV19; CDR3: CASSIRGLNTEAFF; DNA: TGTGCCAGTAGTATAAGGGGGTTGAACACTGAAGCTTTCTTT
J: TRBJ2-7; D: TRBD1; size: -; V: TRBV6-1; CDR3: CASSEAGTGDYEQYF; DNA: TGTGCCAGCAGTGAAGCAGGGACAGGGGACTACGAGCAGTACTTC
J: TRBJ2-1; D: -; size: -; V: TRBV4-3; CDR3: CASSQDLVVNEQFF; DNA: TGCGCCAGCAGCCAAGATCTAGTGGTCAATGAGCAGTTCTTC
J: TRBJ1-6; D: TRBD1; size: -; V: TRBV3-1/TRBV3-2; CDR3: CASSQRTGAVYNSPLHF; DNA: TGTGCCAGCAGCCAGCGGACAGGGGCTGTCTATAATTCACCCCTCCACTTT
J: TRBJ2-5; D: -; size: -; V: TRBV2; CDR3: CASSPDRRETQYF; DNA: TGTGCCAGCTCCCCCGACAGAAGAGAGACCCAGTACTTC
J: TRBJ1-1; D: TRBD1; size: -; V: TRBV11-1; CDR3: CASSPWDREGAFF; DNA: TGTGCCAGCAGCCCCTGGGACAGGGAAGGCGCTTTCTTT
J: TRBJ2-1; D: -; size: -; V: TRBV18; CDR3: CASSAQGDSAGRTFNEQFF; DNA: TGTGCCAGCTCAGCACAGGGAGATTCAGCGGGCCGGACGTTCAATGAGCAGTTCTTC
J: TRBJ1-2; D: -; size: medium-sized; V: TRBV7-9; CDR3: CASSTGDYGYTF; DNA: TGTGCCAGCAGCACGGGAGACTATGGCTACACCTTC